The 11 T cell receptor beta chains listed next were all sequenced from one sample in a study of response to subunit inactivated influenza vaccine. A single record per CDR3 protein comes from TCRdb applying MiXCR to the RT-PCR reads. In the table there are some 600,000 distinct CDR3 sequences, around 13% of which are singletons. Source: PBMCs from blood, taken roughly 15 days before vaccination. Every receptor here comes from a man aged 50-59 years who received an inactivated influenza vaccine.

Ten or more counts support this clonotype. The chain links TRBV2 to TRBJ2-7, with D perhaps TRBD1 or TRBD2 (5 bases each). This CDR3 comprises 14 residues. The ends were cut back, 5 bases at V and 7 bases at J, with 18 bases in the middle. CDR1 and CDR2 (germline): SNHLY, FYNNEI. The CDR3 region has the DNA TGTGCCAGCAGTCCCGGGGCAACCTACGAGGAGCAGTACTTC. It codes for CASSPGATYEEQYF.

This clonotype was detected a few times. At one boundary the junction diverges from the germline segment, which might be a read error. The chain is built from TRBV29-1 and TRBJ2-4; D could derive from TRBD1 or TRBD2 (6 bases each). In germline, CDR1 is SQVTM, CDR2 ANQGSEA. CDR3 size: 20 residues. The CDR3 bases are TGCAGCGTAGAAGAATCCGGGACAAGGAATGGACTACTAGCCAAAAACATTCAGTACTTC. This codes for CSVEESGTRNGLLAKNIQYF.

The V gene is TRBV10-3, the J gene TRBJ2-3, with TRBD1 matching over 7 bases. V lost 0 bases, J lost 0 bases, and 3 bases stayed unmatched. There are 16 residues in the CDR3. Germline assignment: CDR1 ENHRY and CDR2 SYGVKD. CDR3 coding DNA: TGTGCCATCAGTGAGTCGGGACAGCTTAGCACAGATACGCAGTATTTT. Translation gives CAISESGQLSTDTQYF.

This sequence joins TRBV7-9 and TRBJ1-2, with unresolved D. V was cut by 3 bases and J by 4 bases, with 9 bases left in between. The length of the CDR3 is 13 residues. Germline CDR1 is SEHNR and CDR2 is FQNEAQ (reference sequence). CDR3: CASSFEDLYGYTF. The DNA for the CDR3 is TGTGCCAGCAGCTTTGAAGACCTCTATGGCTACACCTTC.

The rearrangement joins TRBV4-1 to TRBJ2-5, with 9 bases fitting TRBD2. The CDR3 extends over 19 amino acids. Trimming removed 2 bases from V and 1 base from J; junction bases left unmatched: 14. Germline V CDR1 and CDR2: MGHRA, YSYEKL. The CDR3 DNA is TGCGCCAGCAGCCAACGGAATAGCGGGGGAGAAGCCCGCCAAGAGACCCAGTACTTC. The encoded protein is CASSQRNSGGEARQETQYF.

In this sample, this clonotype turned up a few times. The chain recombines TRBV7-2 with TRBJ2-5; D gene unclear. The V end was cut by 2 bases, the J end by 1 base, with 11 bases between. The CDR3 sequence is 15 residues long. Germline CDR1 reads SGHTA; CDR2 reads FQGNSA. The chain's CDR3 is CASSLRLPGQETQYF. The CDR3, as DNA: TGTGCCAGCAGCTTACGGTTACCCGGCCAAGAGACCCAGTACTTC.

J is TRBJ1-1 and V is TRBV3-1; D not resolved. Germline assignment: CDR1 LGHDT and CDR2 YNNKEL (reference sequence). The CDR3 is 13 residues long. Trimming took 4 bases from V and 4 from J, leaving 10 bases between them. In nucleotides, the CDR3 is TGTGCCAGCAGCCCCGATGGGAGCACTGAAGCTTTCTTT. The encoded protein is CASSPDGSTEAFF.

For the CDR3, the DNA is TGCGCCAGCAGTCTAGGCCAAAGGGACTACGAGCAGTACTTC. It encodes CASSLGQRDYEQYF. This chain links TRBV23-1 with TRBJ2-7, with D uncertain. TRBV23-1 is noted as an ORF with a role that remains uncertain. The CDR3 has 14 residues. V was shortened by 4 bases and J by 3 bases, with 13 bases between the two germline ends.

This chain joins TRBV2 and TRBJ2-3; 10 nucleotides align to TRBD2. The trim removed 3 bases at V and 0 bases at J, leaving 6 bases unmatched. The CDR3 consists of 17 residues. Germline-derived CDR1 and CDR2 are SNHLY and FYNNEI. CDR3 protein: CASSEGTSGMSTDTQYF. CDR3 DNA: TGTGCCAGCAGTGAGGGAACTAGCGGGATGAGCACAGATACGCAGTATTTT. Full variable domain (remainder filled in from reference TRBV2 and TRBJ2-3): EPEVTQTPSHQVTQMGQEVILRCVPISNHLYFYWYRQILGQKVEFLVSFYNNEISEKSEIFDDQFSVERPDGSNFTLKIRSTKLEDSAMYFCASSEGTSGMSTDTQYFGPGTRLTVL.

The rearrangement joins TRBV7-2 to TRBJ2-1; D could derive from TRBD1 or TRBD2 (6 bases each). CDR3 length equals 16 residues. V dropped 0 bases and J dropped 8 bases, with 17 bases sitting between them. The V gene's germline CDR1 is SGHTA and CDR2 FQGNSA. The CDR3 is CASSLAGRGVGDEQFF. The CDR3 nucleotides are TGTGCCAGCAGCTTAGCGGGTAGGGGGGTGGGCGATGAGCAGTTCTTC. The complete variable domain, with remaining parts taken from reference TRBV7-2 and TRBJ2-1, reads GAGVSQSPSNKVTEKGKDVELRCDPISGHTALYWYRQSLGQGLEFLIYFQGNSAPDKSGLPSDRFSAERTGGSVSTLTIQRTQQEDSAVYLCASSLAGRGVGDEQFFGPGTRLTVL.

The CDR3 protein is CASSQELGEYEQYF. As DNA, the CDR3 is TGCGCCAGCAGCCAAGAATTAGGGGAATACGAGCAGTACTTC. The chain is built from TRBV4-1 and TRBJ2-7; possibly TRBD1 for D (5 bases). Germline values: CDR1 MGHRA, CDR2 YSYEKL. The germline V and J ends were trimmed by 0 bases and 4 bases, with 10 bases remaining between them. CDR3 length: 14 amino acids.